This entry lists 25 T cell receptor beta chains sequenced from one sample in a study of cytomegalovirus exposure and HLA in healthy donors. With 60 Vbeta and 13 Jbeta primers, the PCR was carried out. Produced via immunoSEQ multiplex PCR; TCRdb's table is partial and in-frame only. The sample lists fewer than 200,000 clones, 68% occurring once. Sequencing was carried out using PBMCs. All receptors derive from a woman between 40 and 50 years old in good health and CMV-seropositive.

As DNA, the CDR3 is TGCGCCAGCAGCTTGGGGCAGGGCGGGGTCACTGAAGCTTTCTTT. Translating it yields CASSLGQGGVTEAFF. V is TRBV5-1 and J is TRBJ1-1, with D possibly matching TRBD1 (5 bases). The CDR3 spans 15 residues. V dropped 0 bases and J dropped 4 bases, with 13 bases sitting between them. Germline assignment: CDR1 SGHRS and CDR2 YFSETQ. Full variable domain (outside the CDR3, taken from reference TRBV5-1 and TRBJ1-1): KAGVTQTPRYLIKTRGQQVTLSCSPISGHRSVSWYQQTPGQGLQFLFEYFSETQRNKGNFPGRFSGRQFSNSRSEMNVSTLELGDSALYLCASSLGQGGVTEAFFGQGTRLTVV.

The chain links TRBV7-3 to TRBJ2-2; D call uncertain. The germline V and J ends were trimmed by 0 bases and 3 bases, with 11 bases remaining between them. The V gene's germline CDR1 is SGHTA and CDR2 FQGTGA. The CDR3 is 16 amino acids. CDR3 nucleotides: TGTGCCAGCAGCTTAACCCCCCATTTTGACACCGGGGAGCTGTTTTTT. Translating it yields CASSLTPHFDTGELFF.

CDR3 in amino acids: CSVLAGSSTDTQYF. The CDR3 coding sequence is TGCAGCGTCCTAGCGGGGTCTAGCACAGATACGCAGTATTTT. The chain links TRBV29-1 to TRBJ2-3; 9 bases agree with TRBD2. Germline V CDR1 and CDR2: SQVTM, ANQGSEA. V was clipped by 6 bases and J by 0 bases; unmatched bases: 4. This CDR3 comprises 14 residues.

The chain carries TRBV6-6 and TRBJ1-2; TRBD1 agrees at 10 bases. The CDR3 spans 14 residues. Germline CDR1 is MNHNY and CDR2 is SVGAGI (reference sequence). V gave up 7 bases and J gave up 5 bases; unmatched junction bases: 7. CDR3: CASTQTGGGYGYTF. In DNA form, the CDR3 reads TGTGCCAGCACCCAGACAGGGGGCGGTTATGGCTACACCTTC.

CDR3 sequence reads: CASSLGFRGGDYGYTF. The CDR3 DNA sequence: TGTGCCAGCAGCTTGGGTTTTCGTGGGGGCGACTATGGCTACACCTTC. V usage is TRBV5-6 and J usage is TRBJ1-2; D perhaps matches TRBD1 (6 bases). This CDR3 has 16 residues. V was clipped by 0 bases and J by 3 bases, with 15 bases between them. The V gene's germline CDR1 is SGHDT and CDR2 YYEEEE.

CDR3 protein: CSVGGAAYEQYF. DNA of the CDR3: TGCAGCGTCGGAGGGGCGGCCTACGAGCAGTACTTC. The V call is TRBV29-1, the J call TRBJ2-5; the D gene is possibly TRBD2 (6 bases). The J call is in doubt because the DNA end fits TRBJ2-7 better. Germline V CDR1 and CDR2: SQVTM, ANQGSEA. The CDR3 is made up of 12 amino acids.

This chain uses TRBV2 with TRBJ1-4; D might be TRBD1 (5 bases). From germline, CDR1 is SNHLY and CDR2 FYNNEI. Deletions cut 5 bases from V and 0 bases from J, with 13 bases between. This CDR3 comprises 16 residues. In DNA, the CDR3 is TGTGCCAGCAGTTTGACAGTACGTTCAACTAATGAAAAACTGTTTTTT. Its translation: CASSLTVRSTNEKLFF.

This sequence joins TRBV6-5 and TRBJ1-2; D is ambiguous. V lost 3 bases and J lost 2, with 7 bases in between. The CDR3 loop spans 13 amino acids. Germline CDR1 is MNHEY and CDR2 is SVGAGI. The CDR3 sequence: CASSYTDNYGYTF. CDR3 nucleotide sequence: TGTGCCAGCAGTTATACAGACAACTATGGCTACACCTTC.

The J gene is TRBJ2-1, the V gene TRBV27, with a possible D match to TRBD1 (6 bases). The germline CDR1 and CDR2 sequences are MNHEY and SMNVEV (reference sequence). The CDR3 is made up of 14 amino acids. The V end lost 7 bases, the J end lost 6 bases, and 16 bases lay between the germline ends. CDR3 DNA: TGTGCCAGCACCGCGGACAGATTCCTCAATGAGCAGTTCTTC. It encodes CASTADRFLNEQFF.

The rearrangement joins TRBV18 to TRBJ1-2, with TRBD1 identical over 7 bases. V was clipped by 6 bases and J by 3 bases; unmatched bases: 16. The CDR3 spans 17 residues. The germline V gene encodes CDR1 KGHSH and CDR2 LQKENI. DNA of the CDR3: TGTGCCAGCTCCCCTAACAGGGGTATCAGCTCAGACTATGGCTACACCTTC. Translation: CASSPNRGISSDYGYTF.

This chain links TRBV7-8 with TRBJ1-1; tentative D call: TRBD1 (5 bases). CDR1 is SGHVS and CDR2 is FQNEAQ in the germline V gene. With 5 bases removed from V and 5 bases from J, the gap between germline ends came to 21 bases. The CDR3 loop spans 16 amino acids. CDR3 protein: CASSPADGSGWTEAFF. In DNA, the CDR3 is TGTGCCAGCAGCCCTGCCGACGGCTCAGGGTGGACTGAAGCTTTCTTT. The whole variable domain, remainder taken from reference TRBV7-8 and TRBJ1-1, is GAGVSQSPRYKVAKRGQDVALRCDPISGHVSLFWYQQALGQGPEFLTYFQNEAQLDKSGLPSDRFFAERPEGSVSTLKIQRTQQEDSAVYLCASSPADGSGWTEAFFGQGTRLTVV.

V gene TRBV6-5 combines with J gene TRBJ2-7; D is undetermined. Germline V gives CDR1 MNHEY, CDR2 SVGAGI. This CDR3 has 13 amino acids. Trimming stripped 6 bases from V and 5 bases from J, with 14 bases between. CDR3 sequence: CASRSTAGNEQYF. The DNA of the CDR3 is TGTGCCAGCAGGTCGACCGCAGGAAACGAGCAGTACTTC.

Remarks on this clone: One junction end does not reproduce the germline sequence, and a read error may be involved. The chain joins TRBV7-7 to TRBJ2-3, with D maybe TRBD2 (6 bases). The V gene's germline CDR1 is SSHAT and CDR2 FNYEAQ (reference sequence). The CDR3 extends over 15 amino acids. CDR3 loop: CASSRGLVSTDTQYF. CDR3 bases: TGTGCTAGCAGCCGGGGACTGGTCTCCACAGATACGCAGTATTTT.

The chain uses TRBV7-9 and TRBJ2-5; 7 bases fit TRBD1. CDR1 and CDR2 from the germline V gene are SEHNR and FQNEAQ (reference sequence). CDR3 length: 12 amino acids. V dropped 5 bases and J dropped 5; count of bases not matched to a gene: 2. CDR3 DNA: TGTGCCAGCAGCAAACAGGGGGAGACCCAGTACTTC. It codes for CASSKQGETQYF.

To note about this clone: Compared with germline, one end of the junction differs, possibly owing to a read error. The CDR3 DNA reads as TGTGCCAGCAGGGGTTATAGCAATCAGCCCCAGAATTTT. Its protein product is CASRGYSNQPQNF. This chain joins TRBV2 and TRBJ1-5; D not certain. CDR3 length equals 13 residues. Germline CDR1 is SNHLY and CDR2 is FYNNEI.

The V and J genes are TRBV10-3 and TRBJ1-5, with D tentatively TRBD1 (5 bases). With 3 bases removed from V and 2 bases from J, the gap between germline ends came to 8 bases. CDR1 and CDR2 from the germline V gene are ENHRY and SYGVKD. CDR3 length: 14 amino acids. This CDR3 reads CAISDPGGNQPQHF. For the CDR3, the DNA is TGTGCCATCAGTGACCCGGGGGGCAATCAGCCCCAGCATTTT.

This clone was recorded a few times. The chain links TRBV19 to TRBJ1-2; D call uncertain. This CDR3 region has 17 residues. Per the germline V gene, CDR1 is LNHDA and CDR2 is SQIVND (reference sequence). With 3 bases removed from V and 1 base from J, the gap between germline ends came to 18 bases. This chain's CDR3 is CASSIPGGSLLNYGYTF. In DNA, the CDR3 is TGTGCCAGTAGTATCCCAGGAGGGAGTCTACTTAACTATGGCTACACCTTC.

The chain is built from TRBV5-1 and TRBJ2-2; 10 nucleotides align to TRBD2. CDR1 and CDR2 (germline): SGHRS, YFSETQ. The CDR3 loop spans 16 amino acids. Trimming at V came to 0 bases and at J to 3 bases, leaving 2 bases not matched to a gene. CDR3 DNA: TGCGCCAGCAGCTTGGCTAGCGGGAGAGACACCGGGGAGCTGTTTTTT. Amino acid sequence: CASSLASGRDTGELFF. The full variable domain, in which reference TRBV5-1 and TRBJ2-2 provide the parts outside the CDR3, is KAGVTQTPRYLIKTRGQQVTLSCSPISGHRSVSWYQQTPGQGLQFLFEYFSETQRNKGNFPGRFSGRQFSNSRSEMNVSTLELGDSALYLCASSLASGRDTGELFFGEGSRLTVL.

The rearrangement uses TRBV4-2 and TRBJ2-3, with D maybe TRBD1 (5 bases). The CDR3 sequence is 17 residues long. Per the germline V gene, CDR1 is LGHNA and CDR2 is YNFKEQ. The V end lost 0 bases, the J end lost 2 bases, and 15 bases lay between the germline ends. The CDR3 nucleotides read TGTGCCAGCAGCCAAGATTTAGGGGCCCTTATCACAGATACGCAGTATTTT. Residues: CASSQDLGALITDTQYF.

The CDR3 region is CASSQVGGSNTGELFF. CDR3 DNA sequence: TGCGCCAGCAGCCAAGTTGGGGGGTCGAACACCGGGGAGCTGTTTTTT. The chain recombines TRBV4-3 with TRBJ2-2, with D perhaps matching TRBD2 (6 bases). Trimming shortened V by 1 base and J by 0 bases, and 9 bases separated the two germline ends. The germline V gene has CDR1 LGHNA and CDR2 YSLEER. This CDR3 has 16 amino acids.

As DNA, the CDR3 is TGTGCCAGCAGCTTAGGGACAGCAAACTCTAACTATGGCTACACCTTC. Amino acids: CASSLGTANSNYGYTF. The chain carries TRBV7-9 and TRBJ1-2; TRBD1 is a possible D gene (6 bases). Looked up from germline, CDR1 is SEHNR and CDR2 is FQNEAQ (reference sequence). With 1 base removed from V and 0 bases from J, the gap between germline ends came to 12 bases. CDR3 size: 16 residues.

The V gene is TRBV7-2, the J gene TRBJ1-1; D ambiguous. Trimming left V 4 bases short and J 1 base short, with 7 bases between. Germline values: CDR1 SGHTA, CDR2 FQGNSA. This CDR3 is built from 13 residues. The CDR3 nucleotides read TGTGCCAGCAGCTCACAACGGAACACTGAAGCTTTCTTT. This gives the protein CASSSQRNTEAFF.

This rearrangement joins TRBV28 to TRBJ1-2; 11 positions agree with TRBD1. Losses at the gene ends were 6 bases for V and 8 bases for J; bases not matched to a gene: 8. This CDR3 has 14 residues. Germline CDR1 and CDR2: MDHEN and SYDVKM. CDR3 sequence: CASSLGQGGRGYTF. Written as DNA, the CDR3 is TGTGCCAGCAGCCTGGGACAGGGGGGAAGAGGCTACACCTTC.

V and J are TRBV6-5 and TRBJ1-5; tentatively, D is TRBD1 (5 bases). The V gene lost 8 bases and the J gene lost 4 bases, with 15 bases spanning the gap. This CDR3 contains 14 residues. Germline V gene sequence: CDR1 MNHEY, CDR2 SVGAGI. The CDR3 sequence: CASQAGWGNQPQHF. In nucleotides, the CDR3 is TGTGCCAGCCAGGCGGGGTGGGGGAATCAGCCCCAGCATTTT.

This clone was seen just once. The chain carries TRBV6-1 and TRBJ2-7; D is uncertain. The germline V and J ends were trimmed by 2 bases and 2 bases, with 16 bases remaining between them. Germline CDR1 and CDR2: MNHNS and SASEGT. The CDR3 length is 16 residues. This chain's CDR3 is CASSEISEAVTYEQYF. CDR3 sequence (DNA): TGTGCCAGCAGTGAAATTTCTGAGGCGGTTACCTACGAGCAGTACTTC.